This T cell receptor (beta chain) was recorded in a study of T cell responses to AZD1222 COVID-19 vaccine. General observations from the study: A mostly white British donor set with more females was recruited, and clonal diversity was possibly underestimated.

Concerning this clone: Its antigen is still unknown.

The CDR3 is made up of 14 amino acids. Germline CDR1 MNHEY, CDR2 SVGEGT. The V gene end was trimmed by 4 bases and the J gene end by 2 bases; junction bases not matched to a gene: 4. Assay: immunoSEQ multiplex PCR; the TCRdb copy retains only in-frame clones and omits some. Of around 150,000 clones listed, under 95% are singletons. The chain couples TRBV6-2 or TRBV6-3 to TRBJ1-1, with 7 bases that match TRBD1. The source material was peripheral blood, sampled on day 0 of AZD1222 vaccination. The receptor was derived from an adult in good health. The chain's CDR3 is CASSSRQGNTEAFF. The DNA for the CDR3 is TGTGCCAGCAGTTCCAGACAGGGAAACACTGAAGCTTTCTTT.